This T cell receptor (beta chain) was captured by sequencing in a study of T cell repertoires in cytomegalovirus infection. Study-wide background: Recently identified HLA-C-restricted and well-studied HLA-B-restricted CMV epitopes were used.

In its sample, this clonotype was seen a few times. Its target is not known. Via MiXCR, TCRdb re-called the reads, giving one row per CDR3 protein. Of some 920,000 distinct CDR3 sequences listed, approximately 30% were seen once; the top ten hold about an eighth. Points from the study as a whole: Cumulative public TCR beta family frequency identified carriers of CMV plus the relevant HLA. HLA-C-restricted CMV clonotypes gave the most frequent clonotype in two of eight donors.

Sequencing used cultured CD8+ T cells from PBMCs, obtained from culture after CMV antigen stimulation. The source of this sequence is a human donor in good health (CMV status not recorded). Some clones in this sample may be carry-over from other donors' samples.

Written as DNA, the CDR3 is TGTGCCAGCAGATACGGACAGGGATATGAAAAACTGTTTTTT. Translation gives CASRYGQGYEKLFF. The J gene is TRBJ1-4, the V gene TRBV28; TRBD1 agrees at 8 bases. Trimming cost V 6 bases and J 6 bases; bases outside gene matches: 6. Germline V lookup: CDR1 MDHEN, CDR2 SYDVKM. The CDR3 is made up of 14 amino acids.